This TCR beta chain was recorded in a study of blood T cells in healthy people across ages. Notes on the study in general: Higher naive T cell percentage went strongly together with higher TCR beta diversity.

A remark on this clonotype: Its antigen remains unidentified.

The V and J ends lost 2 bases and 2 bases respectively, with 10 bases between them. Germline lookup yields CDR1 SGHRS and CDR2 YFSETQ. The length of the CDR3 is 14 residues. The authors ran a second PCR of 7 to 11 cycles using a sample-barcoded 5' primer and a J-beta primer mix. A template-switch adaptor with 12 random nucleotides tagged each cDNA molecule. In TCRdb, the 5' RACE reads were re-called with MiXCR into one record per CDR3 protein. Here the sample spans about 900,000 distinct CDR3 sequences, about 62% being singletons. The chain is built from TRBV5-1 and TRBJ2-5; D gene ambiguous. This receptor was identified in a young man in good health. Specimen: blood. The CDR3: CASSFADIQETQYF. The CDR3 DNA follows: TGCGCCAGCAGCTTCGCTGACATACAAGAGACCCAGTACTTC.